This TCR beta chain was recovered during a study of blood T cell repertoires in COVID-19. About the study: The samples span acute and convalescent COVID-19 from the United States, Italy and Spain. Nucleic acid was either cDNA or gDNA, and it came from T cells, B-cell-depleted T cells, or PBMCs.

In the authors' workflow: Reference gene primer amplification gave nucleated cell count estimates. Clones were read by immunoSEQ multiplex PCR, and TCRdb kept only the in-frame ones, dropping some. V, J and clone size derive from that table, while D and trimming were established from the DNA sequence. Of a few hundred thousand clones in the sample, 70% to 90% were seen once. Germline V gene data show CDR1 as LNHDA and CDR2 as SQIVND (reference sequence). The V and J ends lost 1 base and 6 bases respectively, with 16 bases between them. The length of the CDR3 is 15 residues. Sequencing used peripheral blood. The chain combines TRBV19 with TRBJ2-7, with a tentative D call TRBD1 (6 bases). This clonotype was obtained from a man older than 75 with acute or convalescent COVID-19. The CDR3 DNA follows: TGTGCCAGTAGTATAGGGGCAGGGGCCTCCCCCGAGCAGTACTTC. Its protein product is CASSIGAGASPEQYF.